This TCR beta chain was profiled in a study of blood T cells in healthy people across ages. A second 7 to 11 cycle PCR used barcoded and J-beta primers. In TCRdb, the 5' RACE reads were re-called with MiXCR into one record per CDR3 protein. This table has 720,000 or so distinct CDR3 sequences, over 40% appearing once. The source is a man older than 75 in good health. Input material: blood.

This CDR3 reads CASQVGHEQFF. The CDR3 DNA reads as TGTGCCAGCCAAGTGGGGCATGAGCAGTTCTTC. This chain connects TRBV28 to TRBJ2-1; maybe TRBD1 (5 bases). The V end lost 8 bases, the J end lost 8 bases, and 10 bases lay between the germline ends. The CDR3 has 11 amino acids. From germline, CDR1 is MDHEN and CDR2 SYDVKM.